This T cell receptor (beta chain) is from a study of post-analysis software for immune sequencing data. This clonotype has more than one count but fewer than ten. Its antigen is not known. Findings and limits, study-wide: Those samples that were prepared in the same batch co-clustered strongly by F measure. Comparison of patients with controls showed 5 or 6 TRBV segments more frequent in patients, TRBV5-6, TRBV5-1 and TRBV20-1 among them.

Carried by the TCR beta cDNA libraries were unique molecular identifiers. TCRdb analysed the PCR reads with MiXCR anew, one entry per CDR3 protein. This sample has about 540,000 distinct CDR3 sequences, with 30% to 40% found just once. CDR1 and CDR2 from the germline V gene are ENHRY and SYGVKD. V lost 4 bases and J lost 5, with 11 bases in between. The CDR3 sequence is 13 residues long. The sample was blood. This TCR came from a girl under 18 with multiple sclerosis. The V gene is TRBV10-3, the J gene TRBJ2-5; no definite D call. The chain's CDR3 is CAISGGPTETQYF. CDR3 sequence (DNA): TGTGCCATCAGTGGGGGTCCCACGGAGACCCAGTACTTC.